This is a list of T cell receptor beta chains from one sample in a study of type 1 regulatory T cells. TCRdb passed the reads through MiXCR, listing each CDR3 protein once. The sample records approximately 72,000 distinct CDR3 sequences, about 60% being singletons. These receptors' targets are unknown. Material: cultured T cells, either the whole culture or a sorted T cell fraction (not recorded which). The receptors shown here come from a human donor in good health. CDR3s include the opening cysteine and the closing phenylalanine or tryptophan. The D gene is left open where the match is weak. Some rows have no size entry. The others give once, few or many, or a class for an expanded clone.

d_call	clone_size	v_call	j_call	cdr3_nt	cdr3_aa
TRBD1	few	TRBV10-2	TRBJ1-5	TGCGCCAGCAGTCTAAACAGGGGAGGGGATCAGCCCCAGCATTTT	CASSLNRGGDQPQHF
NA	NA	TRBV4-1	TRBJ2-7	TGCGCCAGCAGCCAAGATGGGCGGGGTCACAACGAGCAGTACTTC	CASSQDGRGHNEQYF
NA	NA	TRBV7-2	TRBJ2-3	TGTGCCCGCAGCTTGGGTAGGGCCCCAGATACGCAGTATTTT	CARSLGRAPDTQYF
NA	few	TRBV18	TRBJ2-1	TGTGCCAGCTCAGGTTGGGCGAGAAGCTCCTACAATGAGCAGTTCTTC	CASSGWARSSYNEQFF
NA	NA	TRBV29-1	TRBJ2-5	TGCAGCGTTGACGCAGTGGAGACCCAGTACTTC	CSVDAVETQYF
TRBD2	NA	TRBV28	TRBJ2-3	TGTGCCAGCAGTTTACCAGCGGGAGGCGGTACGCAGTATTTT	CASSLPAGGGTQYF
NA	many	TRBV20-1	TRBJ2-3	TGCAGTGCTAGCCCACCCGTGAGGGCAGATACGCAGTATTTT	CSASPPVRADTQYF
TRBD1	NA	TRBV27	TRBJ2-7	TGTGCCACAACAAAGAAAGCCCCGGGACAGGGGTACGAGCAGTACTTC	CATTKKAPGQGYEQYF
NA	NA	TRBV10-3	TRBJ1-1	TGTGCCATCAAAAGTCAGGGTGAAGCTTTCTTT	CAIKSQGEAFF
TRBD2	NA	TRBV20-1	TRBJ2-7	TGCAGTGCTAGAGCCCCTAGCGGGACTTACGAGCAGTACTTC	CSARAPSGTYEQYF
NA	NA	TRBV7-2	TRBJ1-2	TGTGCCAGCAGCTTTCGGAACTATGGCTACACCTTC	CASSFRNYGYTF
NA	NA	TRBV5-4	TRBJ2-2	TGTGCCAGCAGCTTGGACCTAAGGGGCACGAACACCGGGGAGCTGTTTTTT	CASSLDLRGTNTGELFF
NA	NA	TRBV12-3/TRBV12-4	TRBJ2-2	TGTGCCAGCAGTTTTAAGGGGGCCGGGGAGCTGTTTTTT	CASSFKGAGELFF
NA	NA	TRBV7-9	TRBJ2-1	TGTGCCAGCAGCTTGATCCCCTTTAGGGGTAGAGACAATGAGCAGTTCTTC	CASSLIPFRGRDNEQFF
TRBD2	NA	TRBV10-3	TRBJ2-1	TGTGCCATCACTGGGACTAGCGGGGCAACCAATGAGCAGTTCTTC	CAITGTSGATNEQFF
NA	NA	TRBV5-1	TRBJ2-5	TGCGCCAGCAGCTTGATCCCGGATACGGAGACCCAGTACTTC	CASSLIPDTETQYF
TRBD1	NA	TRBV10-2	TRBJ1-2	TGCGCCACCTCAGTGAGTAGGACAGGGAGCGATGGCTACACCTTC	CATSVSRTGSDGYTF
NA	NA	TRBV19	TRBJ2-7	TGTGCCAGTAGTCCGGGTCAGGATTACGAGCAGTACTTC	CASSPGQDYEQYF
TRBD2	NA	TRBV15	TRBJ2-1	TGTGCCACCAGCAGAGATCTTCTAGCGGGAGTTCCGGGTGAGCAGTTCTTC	CATSRDLLAGVPGEQFF
TRBD2	NA	TRBV4-1	TRBJ2-1	TGCGCCAGCAGCCACGGGACTAGCGGGAGTATGTCCTACAATGAGCAGTTCTTC	CASSHGTSGSMSYNEQFF
TRBD2	NA	TRBV7-9	TRBJ2-4	TGTGCCAGCAGCTCGGCGGGGGGCGTCCCCAAAAACATTCAGTACTTC	CASSSAGGVPKNIQYF
TRBD2	few	TRBV20-1	TRBJ2-4	TGCAGTGCTCCCCATCGGGCACTAGCGGGAGGGCCGGCCAAAAACATTCAGTACTTC	CSAPHRALAGGPAKNIQYF
NA	NA	TRBV7-8	TRBJ2-7	TGTGCCAGCAGCTTAGTGATGACGGACTCCTACGAGCAGTACTTC	CASSLVMTDSYEQYF
TRBD1	NA	TRBV6-5	TRBJ2-1	TGTGCCAGCAGTTCACAGGGGAGCGCCTACAATGAGCAGTTCTTC	CASSSQGSAYNEQFF
NA	NA	TRBV2	TRBJ2-3	TGTGCCAGCAGCGACATTCGGGCTAGCACAGATACGCAGTATTTT	CASSDIRASTDTQYF
TRBD1	many	TRBV29-1	TRBJ2-6	TGCAGCGTCCAAGCCGGACAGGCGACCGTCCTGACTTTC	CSVQAGQATVLTF
TRBD2	NA	TRBV15	TRBJ2-7	TGTGCCACCAGCAGAGATCTAGCGGGAACCCCCGAGCAGTACTTC	CATSRDLAGTPEQYF
NA	NA	TRBV24-1	TRBJ2-7	TGTGCCACCAGTGATCCGGACGGTTCCTACGAGCAGTACTTC	CATSDPDGSYEQYF
NA	NA	TRBV5-1	TRBJ2-2	TGCGCCAGCGGGCCGGACCATCCGAACACCGGGGCGCTGTTTTTT	CASGPDHPNTGALFF
TRBD1	few	TRBV19	TRBJ2-4	TGTGCCAGTATGGGACAGAATGGGGACATTCAGTACTTC	CASMGQNGDIQYF
NA	NA	TRBV2	TRBJ2-3	TGTGCCAGCAGTCGCGACTCCCAAATTAGCACAGATACGCAGTATTTT	CASSRDSQISTDTQYF
NA	NA	TRBV5-6	TRBJ1-1	TGTGCCAGCAGCCCGGGGACGGCCACTGAAGCTTTCTTT	CASSPGTATEAFF
NA	NA	TRBV10-2	TRBJ1-3	TGCGCCAGCCAAAAAGGAGGGGGTTCTGGAAACACCATATATTTT	CASQKGGGSGNTIYF